This TCR beta chain is drawn from a study of neurological immune-mediated disorders. Study-wide results and limits: No sharing of CDR3 amino acid sequences was observed among expanded clones across subjects, suggesting private repertoires in all groups.

About this clonotype: What it binds is unknown.

Sorted libraries came from some 1 million CD4+ or CD8+ T cells. The method for making cDNA was 5'RACE, and it used 10-nucleotide random UMIs. The yield of each sequencing run was over 190 million TCR-beta sequences from 15-18 subjects. TCRdb reanalysed the 5' RACE reads using MiXCR and keeps one entry per CDR3 protein. Seen here are approximately 38,000 distinct CDR3 sequences, roughly 11% observed once, and the top ten hold 3% to 4.5%. Germline lookup yields CDR1 KGHSH and CDR2 LQKENI. The V and J ends lost 4 bases and 1 base, in that order; junction bases with no gene match: 7. This CDR3 is 17 amino acids long.

The specimen was CD4+ T cells from blood. The receptor's source is a woman under 40 with HTLV-1-associated myelopathy (HAM/TSP). The V gene is TRBV18, the J gene TRBJ2-3, with 11 bases aligning to TRBD2. CDR3 protein: CASSRYGTSGRTDTQYF. CDR3 coding DNA: TGTGCCAGCTCACGCTACGGGACTAGCGGACGCACAGATACGCAGTATTTT.